Below are 2 T cell receptor beta chains sequenced from a single sample in a study of glioma-infiltrating T cells. Amplification of TCR alpha and beta CDR3 regions from RNA used iRepertoire nested multiplex PCR. TCRdb re-called the multiplex PCR reads through MiXCR, storing one row per CDR3 protein. The sample shows roughly 100,000 distinct CDR3 sequences, 35% to 45% of them seen only once. Sequencing was performed on glioma tissue, nonneoplastic brain tissue, or PBMCs (not recorded which). These TCRs come from a human donor with low-grade glioma or glioblastoma, undergoing nonglioma brain surgery, or in good health (not recorded which).

This clonotype is judged medium-sized. The CDR3 is CSARDRGGLAGGGTQYF. CDR3 nucleotide sequence: TGCAGTGCTAGAGATCGAGGGGGACTAGCGGGAGGCGGTACGCAGTATTTT. The chain uses TRBV20-1 and TRBJ2-3; 15 bases are shared with TRBD2. The junction had 9 bases not matched to a gene; V was cut back by 0 bases and J by 8 bases. The CDR3 is 17 residues long. The V gene's germline CDR1 is DFQATT and CDR2 SNEGSKA (reference sequence).

In its sample, this clonotype was seen a few times. The CDR3 does not close with the conserved phenylalanine or tryptophan, likely indicating a read error. The CDR3 DNA reads TGTGCCAGCAGCCAATACACTTATGGCTACACCCTC. As protein: CASSQYTYGYTL. The chain employs TRBV3-1 and TRBJ1-2; D remains ambiguous. The V end was cut by 2 bases, the J end by 5 bases, with 6 bases between. Germline lookup yields CDR1 LGHDT and CDR2 YNNKEL (reference sequence). The CDR3 is made up of 12 amino acids.